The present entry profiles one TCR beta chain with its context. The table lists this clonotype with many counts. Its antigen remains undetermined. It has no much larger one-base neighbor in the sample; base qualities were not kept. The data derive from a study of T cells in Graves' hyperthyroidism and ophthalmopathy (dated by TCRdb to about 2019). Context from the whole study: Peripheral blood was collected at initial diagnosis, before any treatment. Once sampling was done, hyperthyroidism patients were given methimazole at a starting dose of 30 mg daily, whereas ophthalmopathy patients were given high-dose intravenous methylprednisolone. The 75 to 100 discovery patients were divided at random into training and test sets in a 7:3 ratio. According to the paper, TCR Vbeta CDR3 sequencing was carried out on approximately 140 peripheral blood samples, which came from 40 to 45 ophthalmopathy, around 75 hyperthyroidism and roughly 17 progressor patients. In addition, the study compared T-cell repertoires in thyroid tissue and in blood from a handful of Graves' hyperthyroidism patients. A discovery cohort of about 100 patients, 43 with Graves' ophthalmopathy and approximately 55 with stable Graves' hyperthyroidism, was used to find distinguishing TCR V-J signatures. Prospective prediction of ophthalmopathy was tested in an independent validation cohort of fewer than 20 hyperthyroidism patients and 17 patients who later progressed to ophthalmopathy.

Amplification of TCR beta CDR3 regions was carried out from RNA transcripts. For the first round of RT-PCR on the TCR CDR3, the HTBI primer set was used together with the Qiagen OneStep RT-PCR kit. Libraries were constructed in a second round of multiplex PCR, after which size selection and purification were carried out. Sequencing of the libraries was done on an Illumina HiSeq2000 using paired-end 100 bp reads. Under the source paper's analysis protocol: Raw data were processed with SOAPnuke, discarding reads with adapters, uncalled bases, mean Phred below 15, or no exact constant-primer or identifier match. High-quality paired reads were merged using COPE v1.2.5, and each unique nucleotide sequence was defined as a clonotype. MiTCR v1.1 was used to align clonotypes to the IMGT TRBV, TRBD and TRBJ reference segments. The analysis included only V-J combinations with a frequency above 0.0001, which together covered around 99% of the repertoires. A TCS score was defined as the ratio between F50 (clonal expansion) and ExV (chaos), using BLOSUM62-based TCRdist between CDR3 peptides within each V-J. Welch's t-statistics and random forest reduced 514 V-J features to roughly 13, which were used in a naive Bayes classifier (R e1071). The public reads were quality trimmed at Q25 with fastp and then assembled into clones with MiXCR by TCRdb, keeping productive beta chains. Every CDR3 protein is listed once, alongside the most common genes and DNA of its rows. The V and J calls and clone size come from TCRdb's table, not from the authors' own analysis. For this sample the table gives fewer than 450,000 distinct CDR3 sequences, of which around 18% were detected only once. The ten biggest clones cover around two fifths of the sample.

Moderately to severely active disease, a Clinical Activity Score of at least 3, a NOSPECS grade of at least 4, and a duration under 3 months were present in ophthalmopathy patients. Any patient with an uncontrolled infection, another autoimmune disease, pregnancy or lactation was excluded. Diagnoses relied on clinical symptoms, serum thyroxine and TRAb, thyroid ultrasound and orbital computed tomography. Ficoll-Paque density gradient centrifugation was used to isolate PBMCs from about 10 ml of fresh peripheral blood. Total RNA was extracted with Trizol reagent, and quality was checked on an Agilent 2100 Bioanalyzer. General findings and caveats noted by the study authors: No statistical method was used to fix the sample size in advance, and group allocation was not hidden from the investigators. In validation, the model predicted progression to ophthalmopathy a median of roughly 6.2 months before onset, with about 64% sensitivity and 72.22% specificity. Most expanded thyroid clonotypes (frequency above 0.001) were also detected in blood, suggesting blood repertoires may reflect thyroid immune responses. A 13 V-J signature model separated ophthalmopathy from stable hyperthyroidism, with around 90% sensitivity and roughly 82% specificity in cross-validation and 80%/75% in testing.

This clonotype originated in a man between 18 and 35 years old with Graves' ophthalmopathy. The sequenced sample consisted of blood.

CDR3 protein: CASSVEAEGSYEQYF. The bases read TGTGCCAGCAGCGTAGAGGCCGAGGGGTCCTACGAGCAGTACTTC. This chain joins TRBV9 to TRBJ2-7, with the D gene possibly TRBD1 or TRBD2, each one fitting 5 bases. The germline V gene sets CDR1 to SGDLS and CDR2 to YYNGEE. V drops 0 bases and J drops 1 base, leaving 11 bases in between. Its CDR3 holds 15 amino acids, cysteine through phenylalanine. The kept DNA is CDR3 alone, 45 bases in frame from the first base.